This TCR beta chain was identified in a study of blood T cell repertoires in COVID-19. The recovered donors of Cohort 3 showed two negative PCRs, clearance, or symptom resolution. Only in-frame clones appear in the TCRdb table, and some are missing; sequencing was by immunoSEQ multiplex PCR. The sample lists more than 250,000 clones, about 92% occurring once. J lost 4 bases, V lost 6 bases, and 4 bases had no gene match. Germline lookup yields CDR1 SQVTM and CDR2 ANQGSEA. The CDR3 length is 13 residues. This clonotype was obtained from a woman aged 25 to 39 who had recovered from COVID-19. Sequenced material: PBMCs or T cells enriched from blood (not recorded which). The J gene is TRBJ2-2, the V gene TRBV29-1; the match to TRBD1 covers 8 bases. CDR3 protein: CSVETGATGELFF. The CDR3 DNA reads as TGCAGCGTGGAGACAGGGGCCACCGGGGAGCTGTTTTTT.